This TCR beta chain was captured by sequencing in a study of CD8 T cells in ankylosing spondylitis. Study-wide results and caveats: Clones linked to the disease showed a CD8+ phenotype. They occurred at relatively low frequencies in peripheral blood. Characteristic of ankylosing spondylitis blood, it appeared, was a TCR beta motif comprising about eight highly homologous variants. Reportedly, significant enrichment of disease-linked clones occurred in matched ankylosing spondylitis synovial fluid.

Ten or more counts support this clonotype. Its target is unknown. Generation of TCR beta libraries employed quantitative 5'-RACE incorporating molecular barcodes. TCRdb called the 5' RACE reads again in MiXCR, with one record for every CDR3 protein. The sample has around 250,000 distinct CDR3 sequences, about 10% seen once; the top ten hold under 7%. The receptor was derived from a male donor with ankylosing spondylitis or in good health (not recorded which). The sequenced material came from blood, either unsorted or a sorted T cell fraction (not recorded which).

The CDR3 here is CSANKGGSLIYEQYF. CDR3 sequence (DNA): TGCAGTGCAAATAAAGGGGGCTCCCTCATCTACGAGCAGTACTTC. The genes are TRBV20-1 and TRBJ2-7, with 7 bases that match TRBD1. V dropped 6 bases and J dropped 3; count of bases not matched to a gene: 14. This CDR3 is 15 amino acids long. Germline CDR1 and CDR2: DFQATT and SNEGSKA (reference sequence).